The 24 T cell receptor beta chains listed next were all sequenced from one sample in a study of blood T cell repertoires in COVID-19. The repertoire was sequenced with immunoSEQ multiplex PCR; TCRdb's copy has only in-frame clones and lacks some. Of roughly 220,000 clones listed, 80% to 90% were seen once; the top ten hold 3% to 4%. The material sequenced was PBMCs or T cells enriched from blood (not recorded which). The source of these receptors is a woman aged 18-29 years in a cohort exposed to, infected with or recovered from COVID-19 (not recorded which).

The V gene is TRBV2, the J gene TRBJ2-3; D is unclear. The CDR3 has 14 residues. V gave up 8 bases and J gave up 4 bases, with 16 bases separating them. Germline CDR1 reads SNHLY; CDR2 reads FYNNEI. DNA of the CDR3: TGTGCCAGCTGCGCGGCTACCTCGGCAGATACGCAGTATTTT. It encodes CASCAATSADTQYF.

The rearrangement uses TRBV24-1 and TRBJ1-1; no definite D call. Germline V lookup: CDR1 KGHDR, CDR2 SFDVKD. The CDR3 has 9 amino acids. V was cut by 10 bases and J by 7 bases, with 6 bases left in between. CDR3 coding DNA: TGTGCCACATCGGGTGAAGCTTTCTTT. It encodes CATSGEAFF.

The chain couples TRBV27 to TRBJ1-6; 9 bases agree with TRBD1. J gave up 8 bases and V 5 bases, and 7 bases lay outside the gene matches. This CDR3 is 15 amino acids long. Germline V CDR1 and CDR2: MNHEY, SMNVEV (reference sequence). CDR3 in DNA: TGTGCCAGCAGTAAGACAGGGGGTAATCATTCACCCCTCCACTTT. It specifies CASSKTGGNHSPLHF.

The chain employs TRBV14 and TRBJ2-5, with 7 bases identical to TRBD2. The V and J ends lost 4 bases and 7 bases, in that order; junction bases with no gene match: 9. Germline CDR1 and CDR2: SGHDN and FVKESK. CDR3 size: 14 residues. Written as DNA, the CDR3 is TGTGCCAGCAGCCTTCTAGCGGCAGTCCCGACCCAGTACTTC. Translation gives CASSLLAAVPTQYF.

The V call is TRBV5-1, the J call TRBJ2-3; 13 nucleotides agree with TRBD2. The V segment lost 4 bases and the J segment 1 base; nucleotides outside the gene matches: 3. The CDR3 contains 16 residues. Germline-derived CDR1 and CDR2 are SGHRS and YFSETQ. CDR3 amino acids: CASSPGTSGGTDTQYF. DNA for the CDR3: TGCGCCAGCAGCCCCGGGACTAGCGGGGGCACAGATACGCAGTATTTT.

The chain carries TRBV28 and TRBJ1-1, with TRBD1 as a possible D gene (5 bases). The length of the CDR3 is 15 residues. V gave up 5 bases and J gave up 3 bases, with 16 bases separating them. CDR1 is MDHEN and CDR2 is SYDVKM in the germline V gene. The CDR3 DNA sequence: TGTGCCAGCAGTCCGGGGCCAGGGAGGCACACTGAAGCTTTCTTT. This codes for CASSPGPGRHTEAFF.

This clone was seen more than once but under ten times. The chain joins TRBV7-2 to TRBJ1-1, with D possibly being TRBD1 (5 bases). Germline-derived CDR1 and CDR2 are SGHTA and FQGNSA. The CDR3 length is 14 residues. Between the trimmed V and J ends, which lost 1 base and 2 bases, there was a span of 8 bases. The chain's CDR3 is CASSLEGLNTEAFF. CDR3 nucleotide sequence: TGTGCCAGCAGCTTAGAGGGGCTAAACACTGAAGCTTTCTTT.

CDR3 residues: CASSPLPGQGGQPQHF. The CDR3 DNA is TGCGCCAGCAGCCCTCTACCGGGACAGGGGGGTCAGCCCCAGCATTTT. The J gene is TRBJ1-5, the V gene TRBV4-1, with 11 positions matching TRBD1. V lost 4 bases, J lost 6 bases, and 8 bases stayed unmatched. CDR1 and CDR2 from the germline V gene are MGHRA and YSYEKL. CDR3 size: 16 residues.

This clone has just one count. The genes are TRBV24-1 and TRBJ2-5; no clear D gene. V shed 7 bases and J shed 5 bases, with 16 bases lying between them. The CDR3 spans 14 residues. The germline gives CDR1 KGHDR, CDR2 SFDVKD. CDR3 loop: CATSPQTPTETQYF. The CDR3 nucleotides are TGTGCCACCAGCCCCCAGACTCCTACGGAGACCCAGTACTTC.

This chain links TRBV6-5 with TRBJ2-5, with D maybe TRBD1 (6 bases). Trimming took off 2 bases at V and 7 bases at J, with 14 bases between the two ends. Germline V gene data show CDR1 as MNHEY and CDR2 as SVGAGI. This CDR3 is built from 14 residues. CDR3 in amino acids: CASSYRSRGGTQYF. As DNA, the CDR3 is TGTGCCAGCAGTTACCGGTCTAGAGGGGGGACCCAGTACTTC.

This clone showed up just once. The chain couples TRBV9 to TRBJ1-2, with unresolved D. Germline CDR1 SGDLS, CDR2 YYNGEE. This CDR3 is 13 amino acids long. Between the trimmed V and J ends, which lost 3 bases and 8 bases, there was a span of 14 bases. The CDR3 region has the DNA TGTGCCAGCAGCGGACTTTCTAGGGAGGGCTACACCTTC. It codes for CASSGLSREGYTF.

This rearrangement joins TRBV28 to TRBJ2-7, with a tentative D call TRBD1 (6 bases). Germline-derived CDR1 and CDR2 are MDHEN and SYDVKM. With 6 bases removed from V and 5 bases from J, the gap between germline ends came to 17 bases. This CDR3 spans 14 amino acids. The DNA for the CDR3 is TGTGCCAGCAGCGGAGGACCAGGGGACGACGAGCAGTACTTC. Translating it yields CASSGGPGDDEQYF.

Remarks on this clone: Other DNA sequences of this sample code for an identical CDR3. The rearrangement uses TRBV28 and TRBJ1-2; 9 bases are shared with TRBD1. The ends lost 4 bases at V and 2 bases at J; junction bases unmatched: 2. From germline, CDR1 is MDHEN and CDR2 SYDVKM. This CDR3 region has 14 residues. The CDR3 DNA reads TGTGCCAGCAGTTCTGGACAGGGGAACTATGGCTACACCTTC. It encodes CASSSGQGNYGYTF.

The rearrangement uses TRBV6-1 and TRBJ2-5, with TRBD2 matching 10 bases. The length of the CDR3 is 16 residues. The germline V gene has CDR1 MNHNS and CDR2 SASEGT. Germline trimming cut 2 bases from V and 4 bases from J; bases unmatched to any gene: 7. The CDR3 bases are TGTGCCAGCAGTGAACATCTAGCGGGAGATTCAGAGACCCAGTACTTC. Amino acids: CASSEHLAGDSETQYF.

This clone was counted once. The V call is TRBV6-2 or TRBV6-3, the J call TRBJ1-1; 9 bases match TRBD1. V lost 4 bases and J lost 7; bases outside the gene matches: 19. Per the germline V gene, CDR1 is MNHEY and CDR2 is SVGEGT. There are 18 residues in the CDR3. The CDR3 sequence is CASSFRSGTGSGRVEAFF. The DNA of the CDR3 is TGTGCCAGCAGTTTCCGTTCCGGGACAGGGAGTGGTAGGGTTGAAGCTTTCTTT.

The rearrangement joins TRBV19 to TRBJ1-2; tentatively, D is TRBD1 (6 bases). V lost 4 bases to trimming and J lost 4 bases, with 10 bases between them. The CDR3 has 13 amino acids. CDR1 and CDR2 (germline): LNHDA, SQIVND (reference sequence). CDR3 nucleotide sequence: TGTGCCAGTAGTAGGGACATGCCCTATGGCTACACCTTC. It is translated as CASSRDMPYGYTF.

The CDR3, as DNA: TGTGCCAGCAGTCCCCAGGTGGTGGCATATGGCTACACCTTC. This codes for CASSPQVVAYGYTF. The rearrangement uses TRBV28 and TRBJ1-2; D uncertain. Germline V gene sequence: CDR1 MDHEN, CDR2 SYDVKM. Trimming took 5 bases from V and 5 from J, leaving 15 bases between them. CDR3 length equals 14 residues.

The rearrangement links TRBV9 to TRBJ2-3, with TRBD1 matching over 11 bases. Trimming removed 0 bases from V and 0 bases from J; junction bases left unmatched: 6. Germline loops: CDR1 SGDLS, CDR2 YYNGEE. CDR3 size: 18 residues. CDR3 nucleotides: TGTGCCAGCAGCGTAGACTTGGGACAGGGGGGAAGCACAGATACGCAGTATTTT. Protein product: CASSVDLGQGGSTDTQYF.

The DNA of the CDR3 is TGTGCCAGCAGCCCCTCGCGGGCAGGGGGCAACACCGGGGAGCTGTTTTTT. It encodes CASSPSRAGGNTGELFF. The chain is built from TRBV27 and TRBJ2-2, with 8 positions matching TRBD1. Germline-derived CDR1 and CDR2 are MNHEY and SMNVEV (reference sequence). Trimming took 6 bases from V and 2 from J; bases not matched to a gene: 11. The length of the CDR3 is 17 residues.

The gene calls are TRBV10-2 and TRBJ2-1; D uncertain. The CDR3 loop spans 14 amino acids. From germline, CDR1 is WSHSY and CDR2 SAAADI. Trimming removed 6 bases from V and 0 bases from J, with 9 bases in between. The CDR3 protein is CASSSLSSYNEQFF. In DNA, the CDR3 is TGCGCCAGCAGCTCTTTGAGCTCCTACAATGAGCAGTTCTTC.

The chain's CDR3 is CASSLEGRGIDRYTEAFF. In DNA, the CDR3 is TGTGCCAGCAGCTTGGAGGGCAGGGGTATAGATAGGTACACTGAAGCTTTCTTT. The rearrangement joins TRBV5-4 to TRBJ1-1; tentatively, D is TRBD1 (6 bases). V was clipped by 0 bases and J by 3 bases, with 21 bases between them. Per the germline V gene, CDR1 is SGHNT and CDR2 is YYREEE (reference sequence). This CDR3 comprises 18 residues.

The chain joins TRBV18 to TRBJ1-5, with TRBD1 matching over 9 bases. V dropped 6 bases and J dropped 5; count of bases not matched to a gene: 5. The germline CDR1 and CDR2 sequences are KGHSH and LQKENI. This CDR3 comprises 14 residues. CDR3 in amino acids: CASSSRQGDQPQHF. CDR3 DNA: TGTGCCAGCTCGTCTAGACAGGGGGATCAGCCCCAGCATTTT.

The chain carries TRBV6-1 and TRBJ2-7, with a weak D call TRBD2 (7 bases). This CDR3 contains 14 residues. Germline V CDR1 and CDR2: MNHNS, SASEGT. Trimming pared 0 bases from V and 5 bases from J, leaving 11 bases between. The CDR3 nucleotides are TGTGCCAGCAGTGAAGCAGGGGGGGCCGACGAGCAGTACTTC. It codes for CASSEAGGADEQYF.

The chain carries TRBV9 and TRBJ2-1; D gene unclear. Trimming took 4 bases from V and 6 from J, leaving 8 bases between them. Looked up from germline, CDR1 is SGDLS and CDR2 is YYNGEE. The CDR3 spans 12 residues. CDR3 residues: CASSTYSNEQFF. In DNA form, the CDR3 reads TGTGCCAGCAGCACGTACTCCAATGAGCAGTTCTTC. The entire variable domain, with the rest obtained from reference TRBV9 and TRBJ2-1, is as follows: DSGVTQTPKHLITATGQRVTLRCSPRSGDLSVYWYQQSLDQGLQFLIQYYNGEERAKGNILERFSAQQFPDLHSELNLSSLELGDSALYFCASSTYSNEQFFGPGTRLTVL.